The present entry profiles one TCR beta chain with its context. Its antigen is unknown. Base qualities are not provided; no much larger clone lies one nucleotide away. The sample's time point label, in plain terms: about 28 days (+/-7) after the second vaccine dose. AZD1222 recipients with second doses at about 4 weeks or about 12 weeks were pooled, because spike-specific TCR depth and breadth did not differ between schedules. Vaccinee samples were obtained from the UK trials COV001 and COV002, which included a single-blind randomized controlled phase 2/3 trial of AZD1222 (ChAdOx1 nCoV-19) in healthy adults. For TCRbeta chain sequencing, PBMC samples from trial participants were taken at day 0 and at day 28 after the second dose. These data belong to a study of T cell responses to AZD1222 COVID-19 vaccine (dated by TCRdb to about 2021). Describing the broader study: TCR sequencing covered more than 230 trial participants: some 210 given two doses of AZD1222 and 26 given two doses of MenACWY control vaccine. Enrollment into the trials was organized by age into subgroups of 18-55, 56-69 and 70-plus years, and those subgroups contained roughly 150, 30 and 60 TCR-sequenced participants, respectively. The full study reports these points: Nearly half of unique spike-specific TCRs reportedly recognized epitopes outside regions mutated in the B.1.351 and B.1.1.7 variants. Conclusions about previously exposed vaccinees are limited, since just six AZD1222 recipients were seropositive for SARS-CoV-2 at baseline. Participants were mostly white British, with more females than males. The authors suggested clonal diversity may have been underestimated. The 56-69-year group was small, and its depth increase did not reach significance, likely because of low power. A significant rise in spike-specific TCR breadth and depth was observed after two AZD1222 doses relative to day 0 and relative to MenACWY recipients. The vaccine-associated CD4 TCRs covered the entire spike protein, and the dominant responses fell in regions 160-218 and 743-854. Because no day 14 peak-response samples were available, repertoires were characterized only after the peak T cell response.

The CDR3 contains 15 residues, cysteine and phenylalanine counted. Of the read, only the CDR3 DNA is kept; its 45 bases are in frame from base 1. Looking up the germline V gene yields CDR1 MNHEY and CDR2 SVGAGI. Cut back by 0 bases and 4 bases, the V and J ends lie 9 bases apart. The CDR3 regions of human TCRbeta chains were subjected to immunosequencing. Under the source paper's analysis protocol: TCRs in the repertoires were compared against a reference library of SARS-CoV-2-specific TCRs that had been generated with the MIRA antigen-specificity platform. Breadth was defined as the fraction of unique TCRs that were SARS-CoV-2-associated, and depth was defined as the fraction of total T cells that were SARS-CoV-2-associated. Using the MIRA data, every spike-specific TCR was mapped to the spike region that the TCR reacted to and assigned to either a CD4 or a CD8 class. Log10-transformed breadth and depth values were compared by one-way ANOVA with Sidak's multiple comparisons tests. TCRdb limited this immuneACCESS table to in-frame rearrangements with V and J called. A share of clones is missing; checked studies link under half to unresolved V genes, and the rest is unexplained. That table is the source of V, J and clone size, and D and trimming were worked out from the DNA. This sample lists some 120,000 clones; roughly nine tenths were detected once. The ten most abundant clones make up over 9% of the sample.

This specimen consisted of peripheral blood, obtained 28 days after the second AZD1222 dose. The chain links TRBV6-5 with TRBJ1-4; TRBD1 could be the D gene, as 5 bases match. This sequence was found in an adult who received the AZD1222 COVID-19 vaccine. The sequenced DNA is TGTGCCAGCAGTTACTCGGGGGGAGGTAATGAAAAACTGTTTTTT. Translated, this is CASSYSGGGNEKLFF.